This TCR beta chain was identified during a study of somatic mutations in cytotoxic T cells in rheumatoid arthritis. The CDR3 covers 15 residues. Germline V gene sequence: CDR1 ENHRY, CDR2 SYGVKD. Trimming at V came to 2 bases and at J to 0 bases, leaving 0 bases not matched to a gene. TCRdb's copy holds only in-frame clones and misses some; the assay was immunoSEQ multiplex PCR. The sample carries 15,000 to 20,000 clones, roughly 79% recorded once. The source material was CD8+ T cells sorted from blood. The origin of this receptor is an adult with rheumatoid arthritis. The J gene is TRBJ2-3, the V gene TRBV10-3, with 9 nucleotides matching TRBD1. The CDR3: CAISEGTGSTDTQYF. For the CDR3, the DNA is TGTGCCATCAGTGAGGGGACAGGGAGCACAGATACGCAGTATTTT.